This T cell receptor beta chain was observed in a study of T cells in Graves' hyperthyroidism and ophthalmopathy. The investigators amplified TCR beta CDR3 regions from RNA transcripts. The TCR CDR3 was amplified in a first-round RT-PCR using the HTBI primer set. TCRdb ran MiXCR on the multiplex PCR reads and lists one entry per CDR3 protein. The table includes some 550,000 distinct CDR3 sequences, about a sixth detected once. The germline gives CDR1 MNHNS, CDR2 SASEGT. The CDR3 is 14 residues long. Trimming cost V 6 bases and J 8 bases, with 16 bases left between them. This clonotype appeared a few times.

This TCR derives from a woman between 35 and 50 years old with Graves' ophthalmopathy. The sample was blood. The chain has TRBV6-1 and TRBJ2-2, with D perhaps matching TRBD1 or TRBD2 (5 bases each). The CDR3 is CASSRRGERGELFF. The CDR3 nucleotides read TGTGCCAGCAGCCGCCGGGGCGAGAGGGGGGAGCTGTTTTTT.